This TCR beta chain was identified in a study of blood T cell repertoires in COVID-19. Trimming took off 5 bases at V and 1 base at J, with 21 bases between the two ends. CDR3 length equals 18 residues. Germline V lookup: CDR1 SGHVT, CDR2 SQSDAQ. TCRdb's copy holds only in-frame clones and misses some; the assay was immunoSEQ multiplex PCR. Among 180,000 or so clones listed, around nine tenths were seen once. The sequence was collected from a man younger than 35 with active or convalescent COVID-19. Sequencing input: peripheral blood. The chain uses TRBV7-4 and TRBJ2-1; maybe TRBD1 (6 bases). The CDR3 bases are TGTGCCAGCAGCCGGAGCTCAGGGGATACAGGGTCCTACAATGAGCAGTTCTTC. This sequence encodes CASSRSSGDTGSYNEQFF.